Listed here is a single T cell receptor (beta chain). The sample belongs to a study of a mutant IDH1 vaccine in newly diagnosed glioma. In the study overall: Previous care, which was radiotherapy, temozolomide, or both, most often involved both.

The CDR3 contains 13 residues. Only in-frame clones appear in the TCRdb table, and some are missing; sequencing was by immunoSEQ multiplex PCR. The sample yields 59,000 or so clones, 91% seen once. The time point was: baseline, week 1 (first vaccination visit). Documented treatment: pre-vaccination baseline after standard-of-care therapy. Sequenced here: PBMCs, sampled from a glioma patient treated with radiotherapy, temozolomide or both. The V and J genes are TRBV1 and TRBJ1-4. TRBV1 is termed a pseudogene. This sequence was found in a man aged 50 or older with glioma. CDR3 protein: CTSSQAPARGLFF. The CDR3 DNA sequence: TGCACCAGCAGCCAAGCCCCAGCCCGAGGACTGTTTTTT.